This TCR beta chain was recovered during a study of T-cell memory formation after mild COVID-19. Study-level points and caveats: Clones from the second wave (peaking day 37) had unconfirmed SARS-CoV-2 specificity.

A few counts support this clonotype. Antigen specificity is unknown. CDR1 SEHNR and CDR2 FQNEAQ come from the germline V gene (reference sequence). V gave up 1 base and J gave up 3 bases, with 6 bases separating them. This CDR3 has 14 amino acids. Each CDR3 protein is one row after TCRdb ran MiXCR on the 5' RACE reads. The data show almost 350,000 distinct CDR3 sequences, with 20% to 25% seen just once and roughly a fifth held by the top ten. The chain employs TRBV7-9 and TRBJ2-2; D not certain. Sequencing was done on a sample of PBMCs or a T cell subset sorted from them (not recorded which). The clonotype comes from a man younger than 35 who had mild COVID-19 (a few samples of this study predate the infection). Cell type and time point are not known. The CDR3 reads CASSLVDDTGELFF. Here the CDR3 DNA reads TGTGCCAGCAGCTTAGTGGATGACACCGGGGAGCTGTTTTTT. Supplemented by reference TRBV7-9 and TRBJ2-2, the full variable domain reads DTGVSQNPRHKITKRGQNVTFRCDPISEHNRLYWYRQTLGQGPEFLTYFQNEAQLEKSRLLSDRFSAERPKGSFSTLEIQRTEQGDSAMYLCASSLVDDTGELFFGEGSRLTVL.